The present TCR beta chain was sequenced within a study of T cell responses to AZD1222 COVID-19 vaccine. Produced via immunoSEQ multiplex PCR; TCRdb's table is partial and in-frame only. The sample records 150,000 to 200,000 clones, almost 90% being singletons. General observations from the study: The donor group comprised mostly white British people and more females; the analysis possibly underestimated clonal diversity.

Notes on this clone: The antigen is unknown.

Source: peripheral blood, taken 28 days after the second AZD1222 dose. This clonotype was sampled from an adult who received the AZD1222 COVID-19 vaccine.

For the CDR3, the DNA is TGTGCCAGCAGTGAATTGAGCTCTGGAAACACCATATATTTT. Encoded protein: CASSELSSGNTIYF. The chain joins TRBV6-1 to TRBJ1-3; no firm D call. The CDR3 covers 14 residues. V lost 2 bases and J lost 0, with 5 bases in between. Germline V gives CDR1 MNHNS, CDR2 SASEGT.